Each of the 29 T cell receptor beta chains below was sequenced from the same sample in a study of T cells in Graves' hyperthyroidism and ophthalmopathy. TCR beta CDR3 region amplification was performed from RNA transcripts. When the TCR CDR3 underwent first-round RT-PCR, the HTBI primer set was used. Using its own MiXCR run on the multiplex PCR reads, TCRdb lists one record per CDR3 protein. Of 800,000 or so distinct CDR3 sequences in the sample, over 35% were seen once. The sequenced material came from blood. These receptor sequences come from a man between 18 and 29 years old with Graves' hyperthyroidism.

This clonotype has more than one count but fewer than ten. The rearrangement joins TRBV4-1 to TRBJ2-5; D tentatively fits TRBD1 or TRBD2 (6 bases each). Per the germline V gene, CDR1 is MGHRA and CDR2 is YSYEKL. This CDR3 region has 16 residues. V lost 1 base to trimming and J lost 4 bases, with 16 bases between them. The CDR3 sequence is CASSQVVGGPGETQYF. CDR3 coding DNA: TGCGCCAGCAGCCAAGTCGTAGGGGGGCCGGGAGAGACCCAGTACTTC.

The chain recombines TRBV27 with TRBJ2-7; TRBD2 aligns across 8 bases. Trimming cost V 8 bases and J 7 bases; bases outside gene matches: 13. Germline-derived CDR1 and CDR2 are MNHEY and SMNVEV (reference sequence). There are 14 residues in the CDR3. The CDR3 is CASETSANTREQYF. The CDR3 DNA is TGTGCCAGCGAGACTAGCGCGAATACGAGGGAGCAGTACTTC.

V usage is TRBV20-1 and J usage is TRBJ1-1, with D possibly being TRBD1 (5 bases). The CDR3 has 13 residues. Germline V gene sequence: CDR1 DFQATT, CDR2 SNEGSKA (reference sequence). Trimming took 5 bases from V and 1 from J, leaving 11 bases between them. CDR3 sequence: CSAPRGGNTEAFF. The CDR3 DNA reads as TGCAGTGCTCCACGTGGGGGGAACACTGAAGCTTTCTTT.

In its sample, this clonotype was seen a few times. The chain carries TRBV20-1 and TRBJ1-2; the D gene is possibly TRBD1 (6 bases). Germline V gene sequence: CDR1 DFQATT, CDR2 SNEGSKA (reference sequence). The germline V and J ends were trimmed by 0 bases and 4 bases, with 21 bases remaining between them. There are 17 residues in the CDR3. CDR3 in amino acids: CSARDRGVSLLRYGYTF. The CDR3 nucleotides are TGCAGTGCTAGAGACAGGGGAGTTAGTCTCCTCCGCTATGGCTACACCTTC.

The chain links TRBV20-1 to TRBJ1-5, with D unresolved. This CDR3 is 14 amino acids long. The germline gives CDR1 DFQATT, CDR2 SNEGSKA (reference sequence). V shed 0 bases and J shed 4 bases, with 10 bases lying between them. The CDR3 bases are TGCAGTGCTAGAGATCTTTTGGGGAATCAGCCCCAGCATTTT. Translation: CSARDLLGNQPQHF.

CDR3 nucleotide sequence: TGTGCCAGCACCCTCGGGCGGACTGAAGCTTTCTTT. This encodes CASTLGRTEAFF. The chain has TRBV6-5 and TRBJ1-1; D uncertain. CDR1 and CDR2 (germline): MNHEY, SVGAGI. Trimming cost V 7 bases and J 5 bases, with 11 bases left between them. The CDR3 spans 12 residues.

The chain employs TRBV19 and TRBJ2-5; 9 bases are a match to TRBD1. Germline trimming cut 5 bases from V and 5 bases from J; bases unmatched to any gene: 6. This CDR3 has 14 residues. Germline values: CDR1 LNHDA, CDR2 SQIVND (reference sequence). DNA of the CDR3: TGTGCCAGTAGTCCATACAGGGGGCGGGAGACCCAGTACTTC. This codes for CASSPYRGRETQYF. Drawing the rest from reference TRBV19 and TRBJ2-5, the complete variable domain is DGGITQSPKYLFRKEGQNVTLSCEQNLNHDAMYWYRQDPGQGLRLIYYSQIVNDFQKGDIAEGYSVSREKKESFPLTVTSAQKNPTAFYLCASSPYRGRETQYFGPGTRLLVL.

This clonotype was picked up a small number of times. A junction end diverges from the germline sequence, so it may reflect a read error. This rearrangement joins TRBV10-3 to TRBJ1-5; TRBD1 is a possible D gene (5 bases). The CDR3 has 16 amino acids. CDR1 and CDR2 from the germline V gene are ENHRY and SYGVKD. In DNA form, the CDR3 reads TGTGCCAGCAGTTACTCGATGGACAACGACGATCAGCCCCAGCATTTT. This encodes CASSYSMDNDDQPQHF.

The table lists this clonotype with a few counts. The chain employs TRBV29-1 and TRBJ1-5; D unclear. The V end lost 5 bases, the J end lost 4 bases, and 12 bases lay between the germline ends. CDR3 length equals 13 residues. The V gene's germline CDR1 is SQVTM and CDR2 ANQGSEA. CDR3 nucleotides: TGCAGCGTTTTGATGCAGCTTAATCAGCCCCAGCATTTT. Amino acid sequence: CSVLMQLNQPQHF.

The genes are TRBV9 and TRBJ1-1; D remains ambiguous. Per the germline V gene, CDR1 is SGDLS and CDR2 is YYNGEE. V lost 5 bases and J lost 2, with 28 bases in between. The CDR3 sequence is 19 residues long. The CDR3 here is CASSKLGARLARGNTEAFF. CDR3 in DNA: TGTGCCAGCAGTAAGTTGGGCGCGCGCCTCGCCAGAGGAAACACTGAAGCTTTCTTT.

This clonotype was seen repeatedly, ten times or more. The rearrangement joins TRBV6-5 to TRBJ1-2; 8 bases line up with TRBD1. The V and J ends lost 2 bases and 6 bases, in that order; junction bases with no gene match: 5. CDR3 length: 14 residues. Looked up from germline, CDR1 is MNHEY and CDR2 is SVGAGI. CDR3 sequence reads: CASSYDAGGNGYTF. CDR3 nucleotides: TGTGCCAGCAGTTACGATGCAGGGGGCAATGGCTACACCTTC.

This clonotype was picked up many times. J is TRBJ2-2 and V is TRBV24-1, with 9 bases that match TRBD1. Trimming took 10 bases from V and 2 from J; bases not matched to a gene: 4. Per the germline V gene, CDR1 is KGHDR and CDR2 is SFDVKD. The CDR3 is 14 amino acids. The CDR3 sequence: CATKGQGNTGELFF. CDR3 bases: TGTGCCACAAAGGGACAGGGAAACACCGGGGAGCTGTTTTTT.

This clonotype has ten or more counts. This chain joins TRBV15 and TRBJ1-1; D might be TRBD1 (5 bases). Trimming took off 0 bases at V and 4 bases at J, with 6 bases between the two ends. This CDR3 has 13 amino acids. In germline, CDR1 is LNHNV, CDR2 YYDKDF (reference sequence). The CDR3 bases are TGTGCCACCAGCAGAGACAGGGTCACTGAAGCTTTCTTT. Translating it yields CATSRDRVTEAFF.

The J gene is TRBJ1-1, the V gene TRBV12-3 or TRBV12-4, with D possibly TRBD1 on 5 matching bases. Trimming took off 3 bases at V and 6 bases at J, with 11 bases between the two ends. CDR3 length: 13 amino acids. The CDR3 region is CASSFTGDAEAFF. The CDR3, as DNA: TGTGCCAGCAGTTTCACCGGGGACGCTGAAGCTTTCTTT.

The chain recombines TRBV10-3 with TRBJ2-5, with D possibly matching TRBD1 (5 bases). CDR3 size: 14 residues. Germline-derived CDR1 and CDR2 are ENHRY and SYGVKD. With 5 bases removed from V and 7 bases from J, the gap between germline ends came to 17 bases. Here the CDR3 DNA reads TGTGCCATCAGTTACGGACACAGCCAACGGACCCAGTACTTC. It encodes CAISYGHSQRTQYF.

The CDR3 coding sequence is TGTGCCAGCAGCCCACCCTTTGGGGGGCCCACCGGGGAGCTGTTTTTT. Translation: CASSPPFGGPTGELFF. The chain has TRBV7-9 and TRBJ2-2; perhaps D is TRBD1 or TRBD2 (6 bases each). Trimming stripped 5 bases from V and 4 bases from J, with 17 bases between. CDR1 and CDR2 (germline): SEHNR, FQNEAQ (reference sequence). The CDR3 totals 16 residues.

The gene calls are TRBV5-1 and TRBJ2-5; TRBD1 matches at 9 bases. The CDR3 is made up of 15 amino acids. Germline CDR1 is SGHRS and CDR2 is YFSETQ. Trimming at V came to 0 bases and at J to 5 bases, leaving 5 bases not matched to a gene. DNA of the CDR3: TGCGCCAGCAGCTTGGGGACAGGGGAACGCGAGACCCAGTACTTC. Protein sequence: CASSLGTGERETQYF.

This clonotype turned up a few times. The chain joins TRBV9 to TRBJ2-5; 10 bases align to TRBD1. V was clipped by 4 bases and J by 2 bases; unmatched bases: 5. This CDR3 region has 15 residues. Looked up from germline, CDR1 is SGDLS and CDR2 is YYNGEE. The CDR3 region has the DNA TGTGCCAGCAGCCCGGACAGGGGGTGGCAAGAGACCCAGTACTTC. Translation: CASSPDRGWQETQYF. Full variable domain (missing parts from reference TRBV9 and TRBJ2-5): DSGVTQTPKHLITATGQRVTLRCSPRSGDLSVYWYQQSLDQGLQFLIQYYNGEERAKGNILERFSAQQFPDLHSELNLSSLELGDSALYFCASSPDRGWQETQYFGPGTRLLVL.

This chain links TRBV7-6 with TRBJ1-3, with TRBD1 matching over 7 bases. V dropped 7 bases and J dropped 0; count of bases not matched to a gene: 12. Germline CDR1 and CDR2: SGHVS and FNYEAQ. The CDR3 runs to 17 residues. DNA of the CDR3: TGTGCCAGCACCGCCACAGGGGACCCTCTCTCTGGAAACACCATATATTTT. This sequence encodes CASTATGDPLSGNTIYF.

This clonotype was found many times. The chain has TRBV6-6 and TRBJ2-2; D is undetermined. The CDR3 totals 12 residues. Germline CDR1 is MNHNY and CDR2 is SVGAGI (reference sequence). The V gene lost 2 bases and the J gene lost 7 bases, with 5 bases spanning the gap. CDR3 loop: CASSYAVGELFF. CDR3 nucleotides: TGTGCCAGCAGTTACGCCGTCGGGGAGCTGTTTTTT.

To note about this clonotype: A junction end diverges from the germline sequence, so it may reflect a read error. This sequence joins TRBV7-2 and TRBJ2-7; D is uncertain. The CDR3 is made up of 14 amino acids. From germline, CDR1 is SGHTA and CDR2 FQGNSA. The CDR3 nucleotides read TGCGCCAGCAGCTTGGTCGGGCCTACCTACGAGCAGTACTTC. This translates into CASSLVGPTYEQYF.

This clonotype was picked up a small number of times. This rearrangement joins TRBV10-3 to TRBJ1-6; TRBD1 matches 10 bases. This CDR3 contains 17 residues. The germline gives CDR1 ENHRY, CDR2 SYGVKD. Germline trimming cut 10 bases from V and 5 bases from J; bases unmatched to any gene: 14. The chain's CDR3 is CASTTTGTGADNSPLHF. The DNA for the CDR3 is TGTGCCAGCACTACTACTGGGACAGGGGCCGATAATTCACCCCTCCACTTT.

The table lists this clonotype with a few counts. The chain carries TRBV20-1 and TRBJ1-1; no reliable D call. The CDR3 has 14 amino acids. The V gene's germline CDR1 is DFQATT and CDR2 SNEGSKA (reference sequence). This CDR3 reads CRTPRGGKNTEAFF. The CDR3 DNA reads as TGCAGAACCCCCCGGGGAGGAAAGAACACTGAAGCTTTCTTT.

The chain has TRBV20-1 and TRBJ2-6; D possibly matches TRBD1 or TRBD2 (5 bases each). The CDR3 runs 15 residues. The germline CDR1 and CDR2 sequences are DFQATT and SNEGSKA (reference sequence). Trimming took off 0 bases at V and 3 bases at J, with 9 bases between the two ends. CDR3 sequence (DNA): TGCAGTGCTAGAGAGCAGGGACGTGGGGCCAACGTCCTGACTTTC. Protein sequence: CSAREQGRGANVLTF.

This clonotype was seen once. V is TRBV20-1 and J is TRBJ1-1; the D gene is possibly TRBD1 (5 bases). The CDR3 is 14 amino acids. Deletions cut 6 bases from V and 1 base from J, with 15 bases between. Germline values: CDR1 DFQATT, CDR2 SNEGSKA (reference sequence). The DNA of the CDR3 is TGCAGTGCCCAAATACGGGGGGGGAACACTGAAGCTTTCTTT. It is translated as CSAQIRGGNTEAFF.

This clonotype turned up a few times. CDR3 residues: CASSSRQGLAGNTIYF. The CDR3 DNA is TGTGCCAGCAGTTCACGACAGGGGCTGGCCGGAAACACCATATATTTT. The chain joins TRBV12-3 or TRBV12-4 to TRBJ1-3; 8 nucleotides align to TRBD1. The V gene end was trimmed by 4 bases and the J gene end by 4 bases; junction bases not matched to a gene: 9. There are 16 residues in the CDR3.

This clonotype came up once. The rearrangement links TRBV7-6 to TRBJ1-6, with D tentatively TRBD1 (5 bases). CDR3 length: 15 residues. The germline gives CDR1 SGHVS, CDR2 FNYEAQ. The ends were cut back, 5 bases at V and 10 bases at J, with 18 bases in the middle. The CDR3 loop is CASSARAGGGSPLHF. Written as DNA, the CDR3 is TGTGCCAGCAGCGCCAGGGCGGGGGGTGGATCACCCCTCCACTTT.

V gene TRBV4-1 combines with J gene TRBJ2-2; 7 bases are shared with TRBD2. CDR3 length equals 16 residues. Germline V gives CDR1 MGHRA, CDR2 YSYEKL. The V gene end was trimmed by 4 bases and the J gene end by 5 bases; junction bases not matched to a gene: 10. The CDR3 sequence is CASSLTWGGRTGELFF. CDR3 coding DNA: TGCGCCAGCAGCCTTACCTGGGGGGGTCGGACCGGGGAGCTGTTTTTT.

This chain links TRBV12-3 or TRBV12-4 with TRBJ2-5; 8 nucleotides align to TRBD1. Trimming cost V 2 bases and J 5 bases; bases outside gene matches: 16. CDR3 length: 18 amino acids. The CDR3 sequence: CASSLIFGGTGGDETQYF. DNA for the CDR3: TGTGCCAGCAGTTTAATTTTCGGTGGGACAGGAGGGGACGAGACCCAGTACTTC.